These 21 T cell receptor beta chains came from one sample sequenced in a study of OX40 agonist ivuxolimab in advanced cancers. This table comes from immunoSEQ multiplex PCR, and its TCRdb copy is limited to in-frame clones, with some not included. The data show tens of thousands of clones, with 89% seen just once and approximately 6% held by the top ten. The sequencing used CD4+ or CD8+ T cells sorted from blood, collected in a trial of the OX40 agonist ivuxolimab. The receptors stem from an adult with an advanced solid tumor such as melanoma, head and neck, liver or kidney cancer.

V gene TRBV11-2 combines with J gene TRBJ2-1; the match to TRBD2 covers 7 bases. The CDR3 spans 16 residues. Germline V gene lookup returns CDR1 SGHAT and CDR2 FQNNGV. The V and J ends lost 0 bases and 0 bases, in that order; junction bases with no gene match: 2. CDR3 residues: CASSLEVAGSYNEQFF. DNA for the CDR3: TGTGCCAGCAGCTTAGAAGTAGCGGGCTCCTACAATGAGCAGTTCTTC.

The chain links TRBV6-4 to TRBJ2-7; weak D call: TRBD1 (6 bases). V lost 8 bases and J lost 6, with 14 bases in between. This CDR3 spans 12 amino acids. Germline CDR1 MRHNA, CDR2 SNTAGT. In nucleotides, the CDR3 is TGTGCCAGCGCTCTACAGGGTTGCGAGCAGTACGTC. It codes for CASALQGCEQYV.

V usage is TRBV27 and J usage is TRBJ2-1, with 7 nucleotides matching TRBD2. The V gene end was trimmed by 3 bases and the J gene end by 5 bases; junction bases not matched to a gene: 1. This CDR3 is built from 13 residues. Germline CDR1 reads MNHEY; CDR2 reads SMNVEV (reference sequence). CDR3 DNA sequence: TGTGCCAGCAGTTTTGGGACTAACAATGAGCAGTTCTTC. Translation: CASSFGTNNEQFF.

The chain joins TRBV2 to TRBJ1-2; D perhaps matches TRBD1 (6 bases). Germline CDR1 is SNHLY and CDR2 is FYNNEI. This CDR3 region has 13 residues. V was pared by 8 bases and J by 2 bases, with 12 bases between. The CDR3 sequence: CASLWTANYGYTF. For the CDR3, the DNA is TGTGCCAGCTTGTGGACAGCCAACTATGGCTACACCTTC.

The rearrangement joins TRBV28 to TRBJ2-7; D call uncertain. CDR1 and CDR2 from the germline V gene are MDHEN and SYDVKM. CDR3 size: 15 residues. V was trimmed by 10 bases and J by 0 bases, leaving 19 bases between them. The CDR3 DNA is TGTGCCACCTCTGATGTGCAAATTAGCTCCTACGAGCAGTACGTC. Protein product: CATSDVQISSYEQYV.

Concerning this clone: A much larger clone sits a single nucleotide away, making a read error possible. This sequence joins TRBV27 and TRBJ2-7, with D unclear. Germline CDR1 is MNHEY and CDR2 is SMNVEV (reference sequence). Deletions cut 3 bases from V and 3 bases from J, with 15 bases between. The CDR3 has 15 amino acids. The CDR3 DNA reads as TGTGCCAGCAGTTTGGCAGAGTTGGTGGGCTACGAGCAGTACTTC. It yields the protein CASSLAELVGYEQYF.

The chain combines TRBV28 with TRBJ1-5; TRBD1 aligns across 7 bases. The CDR3 contains 15 residues. After removal of 2 bases from V and 4 bases from J, the junction contained 5 bases not matched to a gene. The germline V gene has CDR1 MDHEN and CDR2 SYDVKM. The CDR3 nucleotides read TGTGCCAGCAGTTTAGAGGGACAGCCAAATCAGCCCCAGCATTTT. Protein product: CASSLEGQPNQPQHF.

The chain links TRBV7-9 to TRBJ1-2; D not certain. V was cut by 7 bases and J by 4 bases, with 16 bases left in between. The CDR3 is 14 amino acids. Germline V gene lookup returns CDR1 SEHNR and CDR2 FQNEAQ (reference sequence). Here the CDR3 reads CASTPGVPSYGYTF. The CDR3 region has the DNA TGTGCCAGCACCCCTGGGGTCCCTAGCTATGGCTACACCTTC. The full variable domain, rest sourced from reference TRBV7-9 and TRBJ1-2, is DTGVSQNPRHKITKRGQNVTFRCDPISEHNRLYWYRQTLGQGPEFLTYFQNEAQLEKSRLLSDRFSAERPKGSFSTLEIQRTEQGDSAMYLCASTPGVPSYGYTFGSGTRLTVV.

The chain links TRBV5-1 to TRBJ2-3; 7 bases align to TRBD1. With 0 bases clipped from V and 0 bases from J, the junction kept 7 bases outside the gene matches. CDR3 length: 17 residues. Germline V gene lookup returns CDR1 SGHRS and CDR2 YFSETQ. CDR3 sequence: CASSLEKGAISTDTQYF. For the CDR3, the DNA is TGCGCCAGCAGCTTGGAGAAGGGGGCGATAAGCACAGATACGCAGTATTTT.

CDR3 nucleotides: TGTGCCAGCAGCTTAGACCACGAGCAGTACTTC. Translated, it gives CASSLDHEQYF. The chain uses TRBV11-2 and TRBJ2-7; D gene uncertain. Per germline, CDR1 SGHAT and CDR2 FQNNGV. The germline V and J ends were trimmed by 0 bases and 5 bases, with 2 bases remaining between them. The CDR3 covers 11 residues.

The genes are TRBV4-1 and TRBJ1-1; weak D call: TRBD1 (5 bases). CDR3 length equals 14 residues. CDR1 is MGHRA and CDR2 is YSYEKL in the germline V gene. Trimming shortened V by 2 bases and J by 3 bases, and 10 bases separated the two germline ends. The CDR3 DNA reads TGCGCCAGCAGCCAAAGACAGACGGACACTGAAGCTTTCTTT. Its protein is CASSQRQTDTEAFF.

This clone is a singleton in its sample. J is TRBJ2-7 and V is TRBV25-1; D unclear. The germline CDR1 and CDR2 sequences are MGHDK and SYGVNS. Trimming took off 1 base at V and 2 bases at J, with 9 bases between the two ends. This CDR3 has 14 residues. The CDR3 is CASSELGFTYEQYV. CDR3 bases: TGTGCCAGCAGTGAATTGGGCTTCACCTACGAGCAGTACGTC.

In its sample, this clone was seen a few times. J is TRBJ1-1 and V is TRBV30; D remains unclear. The CDR3 totals 13 residues. V was cut by 2 bases and J by 0 bases, with 7 bases left in between. Germline CDR1 GTSNPN, CDR2 SVGIG (reference sequence). The CDR3 spells CAWSTDMNTEAFF. The CDR3 nucleotides read TGTGCCTGGAGTACAGACATGAACACTGAAGCTTTCTTT.

This chain joins TRBV5-6 and TRBJ2-5; D is possibly TRBD1 (6 bases). There are 14 residues in the CDR3. The V gene's germline CDR1 is SGHDT and CDR2 YYEEEE. Trimming removed 2 bases from V and 3 bases from J, with 11 bases in between. As DNA, the CDR3 is TGTGCCAGCAGCTTTGGCGCAGGGGAAGAGACCCAGTACTTC. This encodes CASSFGAGEETQYF. Combining the CDR3 with reference TRBV5-6 and TRBJ2-5 gives the whole variable domain DAGVTQSPTHLIKTRGQQVTLRCSPKSGHDTVSWYQQALGQGPQFIFQYYEEEERQRGNFPDRFSGHQFPNYSSELNVNALLLGDSALYLCASSFGAGEETQYFGPGTRLLVL.

This clone was seen just once. V gene TRBV4-3 combines with J gene TRBJ2-7; D uncertain. Germline-derived CDR1 and CDR2 are LGHNA and YSLEER. V lost 3 bases and J 3 bases, leaving 9 bases between the germline ends. The CDR3 has 13 residues. CDR3 coding DNA: TGCGCCAGCAGCCAGCATCCCCACTACGAGCAGTACTTC. Encoded protein: CASSQHPHYEQYF.

The chain combines TRBV6-6 with TRBJ1-1; 8 bases are a match to TRBD1. The V gene end was trimmed by 4 bases and the J gene end by 4 bases; junction bases not matched to a gene: 5. The CDR3 is made up of 14 amino acids. Germline CDR1 MNHNY, CDR2 SVGAGI (reference sequence). The CDR3 loop reads CASSWQGAGTEAFF. Here the CDR3 DNA reads TGTGCCAGCAGTTGGCAGGGGGCTGGCACTGAAGCTTTCTTT.

J is TRBJ2-1 and V is TRBV2; D is uncertain. This CDR3 is built from 11 residues. The V gene lost 10 bases and the J gene lost 7 bases, with 11 bases spanning the gap. Per the germline V gene, CDR1 is SNHLY and CDR2 is FYNNEI. The CDR3 region is CAKTGLNEQFF. The CDR3 nucleotides read TGTGCCAAGACCGGGTTAAATGAGCAGTTCTTC.

This rearrangement joins TRBV6-4 to TRBJ2-7, with D possibly matching TRBD2 (5 bases). CDR1 is MRHNA, CDR2 SNTAGT, per germline. This CDR3 is 15 amino acids long. V was shortened by 3 bases and J by 3 bases, with 15 bases between the two germline ends. The CDR3 sequence: CASSEEVWVGYEQYF. Written as DNA, the CDR3 is TGTGCCAGCAGTGAGGAGGTGTGGGTTGGCTACGAGCAGTACTTC.

The chain has TRBV14 and TRBJ2-7; D ambiguous. Per germline, CDR1 SGHDN and CDR2 FVKESK. This CDR3 is 11 amino acids long. The V end was cut by 2 bases, the J end by 4 bases, with 3 bases between. The CDR3 nucleotides are TGTGCCAGCAGCCAATTTTACGAGCAGTACTTC. This gives the protein CASSQFYEQYF.

The chain combines TRBV11-2 with TRBJ1-2; no definite D call. The CDR3 totals 13 residues. Germline lookup yields CDR1 SGHAT and CDR2 FQNNGV. Trimming removed 1 base at V and 5 bases at J, with 8 bases between. CDR3 sequence reads: CASSLVGKYGYTF. The CDR3 coding sequence is TGTGCCAGCAGCTTAGTAGGGAAGTATGGCTACACCTTC.

The genes are TRBV27 and TRBJ2-7, with D maybe TRBD1 (5 bases). Germline V gene data show CDR1 as MNHEY and CDR2 as SMNVEV (reference sequence). The CDR3 contains 14 residues. With 3 bases removed from V and 0 bases from J, the gap between germline ends came to 9 bases. Here the CDR3 DNA reads TGTGCCAGCAGTTTCGGTGACAGCTCCTACGAGCAGTACTTC. This encodes CASSFGDSSYEQYF.